This T cell receptor (beta chain) was sequenced in a study of blood T cell repertoires in COVID-19. Across the study: Samples representing acute and convalescent COVID-19 were sourced from the United States, Italy and Spain. Nucleic acid was either cDNA or gDNA, and it came from T cells, B-cell-depleted T cells, or PBMCs.

This clone was recorded once. CDR1 LNHNV and CDR2 YYDKDF come from the germline V gene (reference sequence). V trimming: 0 bases; J trimming: 8 bases; junction bases outside the gene matches: 12. This CDR3 has 17 amino acids. In the original processing: Amplification of reference gene primers was used by the study to estimate nucleated cell counts. Only in-frame clones appear in the TCRdb table, and some are missing; sequencing was by immunoSEQ multiplex PCR. That table furnishes V, J and clone size, whereas the DNA furnished D and trimming. This table has about 220,000 clones, more than 70% appearing once.

The chain is built from TRBV15 and TRBJ2-1; 8 nucleotides agree with TRBD2. This receptor was obtained from a human donor in a cohort sampled during active COVID-19. The sample comprised peripheral blood. DNA for the CDR3: TGTGCCACCAGCAGAGATGGCGGGGGGTCCGAAGCGCATGAGCAGTTCTTC. As protein: CATSRDGGGSEAHEQFF.